This T cell receptor (beta chain) was captured in a study of CD8 T cells in Susac syndrome. RNA was extracted with the RNeasy kit, and a quantity of roughly 0.5 to 1 ug was reverse transcribed using random hexamers. MiXCR, run by TCRdb on the immunoSEQ multiplex PCR reads, gives a single entry per CDR3 protein. Among more than 65,000 distinct CDR3 sequences listed, over 90% were seen once. The CDR3 contains 16 residues. From germline, CDR1 is DFQATT and CDR2 SNEGSKA (reference sequence). V was cut by 0 bases and J by 4 bases, with 18 bases left in between. J is TRBJ1-2 and V is TRBV20-1, with D hard to call. This receptor was taken from a human donor in good health. Sequencing input: CD8+ T cells from PBMCs. The DNA for the CDR3 is TGCAGTGCTAGAGATTTTTCGACACGAACGACCTATGGCTACACCTTC. Residues: CSARDFSTRTTYGYTF.